These 18 T cell receptor beta chains share one sample of origin, sequenced in a study of T cells in Graves' hyperthyroidism and ophthalmopathy. The source material, RNA transcripts, was used to amplify TCR beta CDR3 regions. An initial round of RT-PCR targeting the TCR CDR3 relied on the HTBI primer set. One entry per CDR3 protein, called by TCRdb with MiXCR from the multiplex PCR reads. The data show around 400,000 distinct CDR3 sequences, with 13% seen just once and 9.2% held by the top ten. Sequenced material: blood. These receptors all come from a woman younger than 30 with Graves' hyperthyroidism.

J is TRBJ2-1 and V is TRBV20-1, with 12 bases lining up with TRBD2. With V trimmed by 6 bases and J by 9 bases, 6 bases remained unmatched. Germline V gene lookup returns CDR1 DFQATT and CDR2 SNEGSKA (reference sequence). There are 13 residues in the CDR3. CDR3 sequence reads: CSAPLAGGVEQFF. CDR3 nucleotides: TGCAGTGCCCCACTAGCGGGAGGTGTTGAGCAGTTCTTC.

This clonotype showed up just a few times. The rearrangement joins TRBV5-4 to TRBJ1-6; tentatively, D is TRBD1 (6 bases). CDR1 and CDR2 from the germline V gene are SGHNT and YYREEE (reference sequence). The CDR3 consists of 14 residues. Trimming cost V 0 bases and J 7 bases, with 8 bases left between them. CDR3 nucleotides: TGTGCCAGCAGCTTGGCAGGGGTAAATTCACCCCTCCACTTT. Translation: CASSLAGVNSPLHF.

V and J are TRBV3-1 and TRBJ2-1; 7 bases are shared with TRBD2. Per the germline V gene, CDR1 is LGHDT and CDR2 is YNNKEL (reference sequence). Trimming took 0 bases from V and 7 from J; bases not matched to a gene: 6. The CDR3 length is 15 residues. The CDR3 coding sequence is TGTGCCAGCAGCCAAGAAAGAGCGGGAAGTAATGAGCAGTTCTTC. It yields the protein CASSQERAGSNEQFF.

This clonotype was counted many times. The chain carries TRBV20-1 and TRBJ2-1; 7 bases agree with TRBD2. This CDR3 has 16 amino acids. V shed 0 bases and J 0 bases; nucleotides not matched to a gene: 5. From germline, CDR1 is DFQATT and CDR2 SNEGSKA (reference sequence). CDR3 nucleotides: TGCAGTGCTAGAGATCCTAGCGGATTCTCCTACAATGAGCAGTTCTTC. Translation: CSARDPSGFSYNEQFF.

V is TRBV18 and J is TRBJ1-1; D gene unclear. Germline V lookup: CDR1 KGHSH, CDR2 LQKENI. V shed 2 bases and J shed 1 base, with 11 bases lying between them. The CDR3 length is 15 residues. CDR3 coding DNA: TGTGCCAGCTCACCAGAAGTCCTGGCGAACACTGAAGCTTTCTTT. Its translation is CASSPEVLANTEAFF. Together with reference TRBV18 and TRBJ1-1, the CDR3 gives the full variable domain: NAGVMQNPRHLVRRRGQEARLRCSPMKGHSHVYWYRQLPEEGLKFMVYLQKENIIDESGMPKERFSAEFPKEGPSILRIQQVVRGDSAAYFCASSPEVLANTEAFFGQGTRLTVV.

This clonotype is a singleton in its sample. Given a much more abundant clone one base away, this may be a read error. The gene calls are TRBV12-3 or TRBV12-4 and TRBJ2-4; D is unresolved. Deletions cut 3 bases from V and 3 bases from J, with 9 bases between. This CDR3 has 14 amino acids. CDR3 coding DNA: TGTGCCAGCAGTTTGTGGGTGGGCAAAAACATTCAGTACTTC. Amino acid sequence: CASSLWVGKNIQYF.

The table lists this clonotype with a few counts. V gene TRBV3-1 combines with J gene TRBJ2-2; no clear D gene. The CDR3 has 13 amino acids. V lost 4 bases to trimming and J lost 2 bases, with 5 bases between them. The germline V gene has CDR1 LGHDT and CDR2 YNNKEL (reference sequence). Here the CDR3 DNA reads TGTGCCAGCAGCCGGTCCAACACCGGGGAGCTGTTTTTT. This sequence encodes CASSRSNTGELFF. Variable domain in full (rest from reference TRBV3-1 and TRBJ2-2): DTAVSQTPKYLVTQMGNDKSIKCEQNLGHDTMYWYKQDSKKFLKIMFSYNNKELIINETVPNRFSPKSPDKAHLNLHINSLELGDSAVYFCASSRSNTGELFFGEGSRLTVL.

This clonotype was counted many times. The chain uses TRBV28 and TRBJ2-3; no firm D call. The length of the CDR3 is 17 residues. V lost 5 bases and J 0 bases, leaving 18 bases between the germline ends. The germline V gene encodes CDR1 MDHEN and CDR2 SYDVKM. The CDR3 nucleotides read TGTGCCAGCAGTCCTCGGTTTTACGGTGGAAGCACAGATACGCAGTATTTT. This gives the protein CASSPRFYGGSTDTQYF.

The table lists this clonotype with many counts. This chain connects TRBV30 to TRBJ2-3; 8 bases agree with TRBD2. Germline CDR1 is GTSNPN and CDR2 is SVGIG (reference sequence). The trim removed 0 bases at V and 3 bases at J, leaving 5 bases unmatched. This CDR3 region has 15 residues. The CDR3 loop reads CAWSVGQRETDTQYF. CDR3 nucleotides: TGTGCCTGGAGTGTAGGACAGCGGGAGACAGATACGCAGTATTTT.

In this sample, this clonotype turned up once. The chain uses TRBV30 and TRBJ1-1; D may be TRBD1 (6 bases). CDR3 length equals 13 residues. CDR1 GTSNPN and CDR2 SVGIG come from the germline V gene (reference sequence). V lost 8 bases to trimming and J lost 4 bases, with 17 bases between them. The CDR3 protein is CASSPGESTEAFF. The CDR3 nucleotides read TGTGCCAGTAGTCCAGGGGAGAGCACTGAAGCTTTCTTT.

The chain uses TRBV3-1 and TRBJ2-3; no definite D call. Deletions cut 0 bases from V and 2 bases from J, with 9 bases between. The V gene's germline CDR1 is LGHDT and CDR2 YNNKEL (reference sequence). The CDR3 has 15 amino acids. The CDR3 protein is CASSQDPGNTDTQYF. CDR3 nucleotide sequence: TGTGCCAGCAGCCAAGACCCAGGAAACACAGATACGCAGTATTTT.

As regards this clonotype: A much larger clonotype is one base distant, so this may be a read error. The V call is TRBV9, the J call TRBJ2-1, with D possibly matching TRBD1 (5 bases). The CDR3 is 16 residues long. Between the trimmed V and J ends, which lost 0 bases and 6 bases, there was a span of 16 bases. Per germline, CDR1 SGDLS and CDR2 YYNGEE. In nucleotides, the CDR3 is TGTGCCAGCAGCGTAGCTGGGCAGGGTAACTTCAATGAGCAGTTCTTC. It is translated as CASSVAGQGNFNEQFF.

This clonotype has ten or more counts. The chain couples TRBV5-1 to TRBJ1-3; the D is unclear. Germline CDR1 SGHRS, CDR2 YFSETQ. V lost 0 bases, J lost 0 bases, and 7 bases lay in between. The CDR3 covers 15 residues. CDR3 sequence reads: CASSLATDSGNTIYF. The CDR3 DNA is TGCGCCAGCAGCTTGGCCACGGACTCTGGAAACACCATATATTTT.

This clonotype has at least ten counts. The rearrangement links TRBV12-3 or TRBV12-4 to TRBJ2-7; the D is unclear. V lost 5 bases, J lost 3 bases, and 20 bases lay in between. The CDR3 spans 16 residues. CDR3 residues: CASSPRVLTPYYEQYF. CDR3 bases: TGTGCCAGCAGTCCACGGGTGCTTACCCCTTACTACGAGCAGTACTTC.

In this sample, this clonotype turned up many times. V is TRBV28 and J is TRBJ1-2; 7 nucleotides line up with TRBD1. Trimming took 5 bases from V and 4 from J; bases not matched to a gene: 4. Germline V gives CDR1 MDHEN, CDR2 SYDVKM. This CDR3 is built from 13 residues. The CDR3 protein is CASSRQGIYGYTF. The CDR3 DNA reads as TGTGCCAGCAGTCGACAGGGTATCTATGGCTACACCTTC.

Points on this clonotype: A much larger clonotype is one base distant, so this may be a read error. The CDR3 reads CASSSISGGAQENEQYF. CDR3 DNA: TGTGCCAGCAGTTCCATTAGCGGGGGGGCCCAGGAGAACGAGCAGTACTTC. This rearrangement joins TRBV27 to TRBJ2-7; 11 bases agree with TRBD2. This CDR3 has 17 amino acids. Germline V CDR1 and CDR2: MNHEY, SMNVEV (reference sequence). With 4 bases clipped from V and 5 bases from J, the junction kept 13 bases outside the gene matches.

This clonotype was counted ten times or more. The chain carries TRBV12-3 or TRBV12-4 and TRBJ2-2; 7 bases agree with TRBD2. J lost 5 bases, V lost 5 bases, and 8 bases had no gene match. CDR3 length: 15 amino acids. This CDR3 reads CASSPGGYLTGELFF. Written as DNA, the CDR3 is TGTGCCAGCAGTCCCGGGGGGTACCTTACCGGGGAGCTGTTTTTT.

At least ten counts were recorded for this clonotype. The chain's CDR3 is CASNGATGGYGYTF. The DNA of the CDR3 is TGTGCCAGCAACGGAGCGACAGGAGGGTATGGCTACACCTTC. The chain couples TRBV3-2 to TRBJ1-2; the table's D call TRBD1 went unverified against the DNA. TRBV3-2 is reported as a pseudogene. The CDR3 covers 14 residues.